This passage covers 25 T cell receptor beta chains from one sample sequenced in a study of T-cell reconstitution after alpha-beta-depleted transplantation in children (TCRdb year 2016). This sample's treatment or condition label indicates: allogeneic hematopoietic cell transplantation with graft depleted of TCRalphabeta T cells and CD19 B cells. Library prep was done by PCR. Reads for this sample came from an Illumina HiSeq 2500. TCR library preparation used molecular barcoding, with unique molecular identifiers applied to normalize quantification of the TCRbeta repertoire. TCRdb trimmed public reads at Q25 via fastp, called clones via MiXCR and kept in-frame beta chains. Under each unique CDR3 protein, matching rows form one entry showing the most common genes and DNA. The sample table shows about 170,000 distinct CDR3 sequences, and around 10% are seen once. Of the sample, about 13% falls within the top ten clones.

The material sequenced was PBMCs, taken before TCRalphabeta/CD19-depleted stem cell transplant. The receptors stem from a boy aged 2 to 10 with acute myeloid leukemia, due to receive a stem cell transplant.

This clonotype appeared many times. V usage is TRBV10-3 and J usage is TRBJ2-2; D might be TRBD1 (7 bases). V gave up 5 bases and J gave up 7 bases, with 17 bases separating them. CDR3 length equals 15 residues. Germline loops: CDR1 ENHRY, CDR2 SYGVKD. CDR3 region: CAISQGGTWLGELFF. The CDR3 DNA reads as TGTGCCATCAGTCAGGGGGGAACCTGGCTCGGGGAGCTGTTTTTT.

This clonotype showed up many times. This sequence joins TRBV3-1 and TRBJ1-2; D might be TRBD1 (5 bases). The CDR3 totals 12 residues. Germline V gene data show CDR1 as LGHDT and CDR2 as YNNKEL (reference sequence). The V and J ends lost 1 base and 5 bases respectively, with 5 bases between them. CDR3 residues: CASSQGQYGYTF. The CDR3 nucleotides are TGTGCCAGCAGCCAAGGACAGTATGGCTACACCTTC.

This clonotype appeared many times. The chain joins TRBV20-1 to TRBJ2-3; 7 bases fit TRBD2. After removal of 3 bases from V and 0 bases from J, the junction contained 12 bases not matched to a gene. The CDR3 spans 17 residues. Germline assignment: CDR1 DFQATT and CDR2 SNEGSKA (reference sequence). CDR3 in amino acids: CSASPSSGVPSTDTQYF. CDR3 nucleotides: TGCAGTGCTAGCCCTTCTAGCGGAGTCCCTAGCACAGATACGCAGTATTTT.

At least ten counts were recorded for this clonotype. The chain is built from TRBV10-3 and TRBJ2-5; 10 positions match TRBD1. The germline CDR1 and CDR2 sequences are ENHRY and SYGVKD. The CDR3 extends over 14 amino acids. The trim removed 10 bases at V and 1 base at J, leaving 6 bases unmatched. The CDR3 DNA is TGTGCCACCGTCGGGGACAGGGGCCAAGAGACCCAGTACTTC. Translation: CATVGDRGQETQYF.

This clonotype was recorded at least ten times. This sequence joins TRBV20-1 and TRBJ2-7; no reliable D call. CDR3 length: 13 amino acids. Trimming shortened V by 0 bases and J by 3 bases, and 9 bases separated the two germline ends. Germline V gene sequence: CDR1 DFQATT, CDR2 SNEGSKA (reference sequence). CDR3 nucleotides: TGCAGTGCTAGAGAAAAGCGCTACTACGAGCAGTACTTC. This gives the protein CSAREKRYYEQYF.

This clonotype was counted ten times or more. V gene TRBV3-1 combines with J gene TRBJ2-7, with 7 bases matching TRBD1. The CDR3 extends over 13 amino acids. Trimming removed 4 bases from V and 4 bases from J; junction bases left unmatched: 4. Germline loops: CDR1 LGHDT, CDR2 YNNKEL (reference sequence). In DNA form, the CDR3 reads TGTGCCAGCAGCCCGGCGACAGGGTACGAGCAGTACTTC. The encoded protein is CASSPATGYEQYF.

This clonotype was seen repeatedly, ten times or more. This sequence joins TRBV12-3 or TRBV12-4 and TRBJ2-5; D perhaps matches TRBD2 (6 bases). The V end was cut by 6 bases, the J end by 4 bases, with 21 bases between. The CDR3 spans 16 residues. CDR3 protein: CASSPGDGVTGETQYF. Here the CDR3 DNA reads TGTGCCAGCAGCCCGGGGGATGGGGTAACGGGAGAGACCCAGTACTTC.

This clonotype was picked up many times. This chain uses TRBV6-6 with TRBJ1-6; D uncertain. The length of the CDR3 is 13 residues. The V gene's germline CDR1 is MNHNY and CDR2 SVGAGI (reference sequence). V shed 5 bases and J shed 10 bases, with 12 bases lying between them. This chain's CDR3 is CASSPTLGSPLHF. The CDR3 bases are TGTGCCAGCAGTCCTACCCTGGGGTCACCCCTCCACTTT.

This clonotype has a count of ten or more. The V gene is TRBV20-1, the J gene TRBJ2-3; perhaps TRBD2 as D (5 bases). Trimming took 5 bases from V and 8 from J, leaving 14 bases between them. The CDR3 length is 12 residues. Germline assignment: CDR1 DFQATT and CDR2 SNEGSKA (reference sequence). CDR3 nucleotides: TGCAGTGCTCCGAAGGATGGAGGTACGCAGTATTTT. As protein: CSAPKDGGTQYF.

This clonotype was observed many times. The rearrangement joins TRBV2 to TRBJ1-5; a weak D match, TRBD1 (6 bases). The CDR3 length is 15 residues. V was trimmed by 2 bases and J by 2 bases, leaving 10 bases between them. CDR1 and CDR2 (germline): SNHLY, FYNNEI. The CDR3 here is CASSEQGYGNQPQHF. In nucleotides, the CDR3 is TGTGCCAGCAGTGAACAGGGGTATGGCAATCAGCCCCAGCATTTT.

This clonotype has ten or more counts. The chain carries TRBV27 and TRBJ1-2; D gene ambiguous. The CDR3 is 13 residues long. Trimming cost V 4 bases and J 2 bases, with 8 bases left between them. The germline gives CDR1 MNHEY, CDR2 SMNVEV (reference sequence). Here the CDR3 reads CASSYQSNYGYTF. CDR3 nucleotides: TGTGCCAGCAGTTACCAGAGCAACTATGGCTACACCTTC.

The sample holds many counts of this clonotype. V usage is TRBV12-3 or TRBV12-4 and J usage is TRBJ1-4; 8 positions agree with TRBD1. V lost 1 base and J lost 7; bases outside the gene matches: 8. This CDR3 is built from 16 residues. CDR3 nucleotides: TGTGCCAGCAGTTTAGAAGCGACAGGGGCCGCTGAAAAACTGTTTTTT. Translating it yields CASSLEATGAAEKLFF.

The sample holds many counts of this clonotype. CDR3 nucleotide sequence: TGCGCCAGCTCCAAAGGGGGGCCGGGGGATACGCAGTATTTT. It yields the protein CASSKGGPGDTQYF. V usage is TRBV5-1 and J usage is TRBJ2-3, with D perhaps assigned TRBD1 or TRBD2 (6 bases each). Germline-derived CDR1 and CDR2 are SGHRS and YFSETQ. The CDR3 is 14 residues long. Between the trimmed V and J ends, which lost 7 bases and 6 bases, there was a span of 18 bases.

This clonotype was recorded at least ten times. V and J are TRBV20-1 and TRBJ2-1; D ambiguous. CDR1 DFQATT and CDR2 SNEGSKA come from the germline V gene (reference sequence). Trimming took 6 bases from V and 7 from J, leaving 13 bases between them. The CDR3 spans 12 residues. As DNA, the CDR3 is TGCAGTGCGAGTAGGAAAGGGAATGAGCAGTTCTTC. Residues: CSASRKGNEQFF.

This clonotype came up many times. The chain couples TRBV7-9 to TRBJ2-7; tentative D call: TRBD2 (5 bases). Per germline, CDR1 SEHNR and CDR2 FQNEAQ (reference sequence). Trimming removed 5 bases at V and 6 bases at J, with 14 bases between. The CDR3 sequence is 13 residues long. CDR3 region: CASSPRGWSEQYV. The CDR3 DNA reads TGTGCCAGCAGCCCTCGGGGATGGTCCGAGCAGTACGTC.

This clonotype came up many times. The chain is built from TRBV10-2 and TRBJ2-7; a possible D gene is TRBD2 (6 bases). This CDR3 is built from 13 residues. V dropped 7 bases and J dropped 6 bases, with 16 bases sitting between them. Per the germline V gene, CDR1 is WSHSY and CDR2 is SAAADI. CDR3 sequence reads: CASKEEGLAEQYV. The CDR3 DNA is TGCGCCAGCAAGGAGGAGGGTTTAGCCGAGCAGTACGTC.

Many counts were recorded for this clonotype. The V call is TRBV20-1, the J call TRBJ2-5, with TRBD2 identical over 8 bases. This CDR3 region has 15 residues. Germline V CDR1 and CDR2: DFQATT, SNEGSKA (reference sequence). Losses at the gene ends were 1 base for V and 3 bases for J; bases not matched to a gene: 7. DNA of the CDR3: TGCAGTGCTAGAGGGGAGCGGGGGACCGAAGAGACCCAGTACTTC. Encoded protein: CSARGERGTEETQYF.

This clonotype was found many times. The chain employs TRBV7-9 and TRBJ2-5; 7 nucleotides match TRBD1. The V gene's germline CDR1 is SEHNR and CDR2 FQNEAQ (reference sequence). J gave up 3 bases and V 3 bases, and 7 bases lay outside the gene matches. The CDR3 is made up of 15 amino acids. DNA of the CDR3: TGTGCCAGCAGCTTTACAGGGGATAACAAAGAGACCCAGTACTTC. Translating it yields CASSFTGDNKETQYF.

This clonotype showed up many times. The chain is built from TRBV12-3 or TRBV12-4 and TRBJ2-1; 7 bases agree with TRBD1. CDR3 size: 14 residues. Unmatched junction bases numbered 9, after V lost 6 bases and J lost 7 bases. CDR3 DNA: TGTGCCAGCAGCGACAGGGTCTCTCGAAATGAGCAGTTCTTC. It yields the protein CASSDRVSRNEQFF.

Ten or more counts support this clonotype. The chain couples TRBV29-1 to TRBJ1-1; D gene uncertain. With 1 base removed from V and 4 bases from J, the gap between germline ends came to 10 bases. Germline CDR1 and CDR2: SQVTM and ANQGSEA. This CDR3 spans 13 amino acids. Here the CDR3 reads CSVEVGVGTEAFF. Written as DNA, the CDR3 is TGCAGCGTTGAAGTTGGGGTTGGCACTGAAGCTTTCTTT.

This clonotype occurred many times. The gene calls are TRBV6-5 and TRBJ1-2, with D maybe TRBD1 (6 bases). V dropped 7 bases and J dropped 1 base, with 10 bases sitting between them. The germline V gene has CDR1 MNHEY and CDR2 SVGAGI. The CDR3 consists of 13 residues. CDR3 sequence: CASTGGLNYGYTF. For the CDR3, the DNA is TGTGCCAGCACGGGGGGGCTTAACTATGGCTACACCTTC.

This clonotype was seen at least ten times. This chain uses TRBV20-1 with TRBJ2-2; 10 bases agree with TRBD1. Germline-derived CDR1 and CDR2 are DFQATT and SNEGSKA (reference sequence). J was trimmed by 5 bases and V by 0 bases; bases with no gene match: 9. This CDR3 region has 17 residues. The CDR3 bases are TGCAGTGCTAGAGATCGGGCTCGGACAGGGGGTACCGGGGAGCTGTTTTTT. This encodes CSARDRARTGGTGELFF.

This clonotype was seen many times. The J gene is TRBJ2-3, the V gene TRBV5-6; TRBD1 might be the D (6 bases). V lost 6 bases to trimming and J lost 7 bases, with 27 bases between them. The V gene's germline CDR1 is SGHDT and CDR2 YYEEEE. The CDR3 contains 17 residues. The CDR3 protein is CASKQQLGAGASNTQYF. CDR3 coding DNA: TGTGCCAGCAAGCAGCAGCTTGGGGCAGGGGCGTCGAATACGCAGTATTTT.

This clonotype was picked up many times. The chain recombines TRBV7-9 with TRBJ1-6; weak D call: TRBD1 (5 bases). Trimming took 7 bases from V and 5 from J, leaving 18 bases between them. This CDR3 has 16 amino acids. In germline, CDR1 is SEHNR, CDR2 FQNEAQ (reference sequence). CDR3 nucleotides: TGTGCCAGCACCGCATTGAGGGGCAGTGATAATTCACCCCTCCACTTT. This sequence encodes CASTALRGSDNSPLHF.

This clonotype was counted at least ten times. The chain has TRBV11-2 and TRBJ2-7; weak D call: TRBD1 (5 bases). Trimming pared 3 bases from V and 2 bases from J, leaving 8 bases between. The CDR3 contains 13 residues. Per the germline V gene, CDR1 is SGHAT and CDR2 is FQNNGV. The CDR3 region is CASSFRQTYEQYF. Written as DNA, the CDR3 is TGTGCCAGCAGCTTCCGACAGACCTACGAGCAGTACTTC.